This T cell receptor beta chain originates from a study of beta chain features in type 1 diabetes. Reverse transcribing all isolated RNA meant expressed TCRB transcripts were sequenced. Assay used: immunoSEQ multiplex PCR; TCRdb lists only in-frame clones, some missing. The table includes about 41,000 clones, around 63% detected once. Study results and limitations: Moderately but significantly shorter TCRB CDR3s were found in Type 1 diabetes patients in all four CD4+ subsets.

In regard to this clone: As yet, its antigen is unknown.

V gave up 3 bases and J gave up 5 bases, with 19 bases separating them. The CDR3 consists of 16 residues. The germline CDR1 and CDR2 sequences are KGHSH and LQKENI. The genes are TRBV18 and TRBJ1-1; D gene uncertain. The sequencing sample was made of Tregs from blood. This TCR came from a man aged 25 to 45 with type 1 diabetes. Some clones in this sample may be carry-over from other donors' samples. The CDR3 region is CASSPLFAAGKTEAFF. In nucleotides, the CDR3 is TGTGCCAGCTCACCTCTGTTCGCTGCCGGGAAGACTGAAGCTTTCTTT.